This entry lists 18 T cell receptor beta chains sequenced from one sample in a study of T cells in Graves' hyperthyroidism and ophthalmopathy. The TCR beta CDR3 regions underwent amplification using RNA transcripts as the source. RT-PCR in the first round (using the HTBI primer set) targeted the TCR CDR3. In TCRdb, the multiplex PCR reads were re-called with MiXCR into one record per CDR3 protein. The sample lists 450,000 to 600,000 distinct CDR3 sequences, about 15% occurring once. What was sequenced was blood. Receptors originate from a middle-aged woman with Graves' hyperthyroidism.

Turning to this clonotype: A much bigger clone sits one base away, suggesting this may be a read error. The rearrangement joins TRBV6-1 to TRBJ1-2, with D perhaps matching TRBD1 (6 bases). There are 15 residues in the CDR3. Germline values: CDR1 MNHNS, CDR2 SASEGT. V was trimmed by 7 bases and J by 0 bases, leaving 15 bases between them. The CDR3 sequence is CASKEQGRANYGYTF. CDR3 DNA sequence: TGTGCCAGCAAAGAACAGGGTCGAGCTAACTATGGCTACACCTTC.

The rearrangement joins TRBV28 to TRBJ1-5; 7 bases fit TRBD1. The germline V gene has CDR1 MDHEN and CDR2 SYDVKM. The trim removed 9 bases at V and 9 bases at J, leaving 23 bases unmatched. This CDR3 contains 17 residues. CDR3 DNA: TGTGCCAGTCTCCCATCCGAGACAGGGCCCTTGTTCGTGCCCCAGCATTTT. This codes for CASLPSETGPLFVPQHF.

This clonotype was detected ten times or more. V is TRBV4-1 and J is TRBJ2-2; D is tentatively TRBD1 or TRBD2 (5 bases each). CDR1 MGHRA and CDR2 YSYEKL come from the germline V gene. The CDR3 is 16 residues long. Trimming removed 0 bases from V and 2 bases from J, with 10 bases in between. Here the CDR3 reads CASSQEGRLNTGELFF. For the CDR3, the DNA is TGCGCCAGCAGCCAAGAGGGACGGCTAAACACCGGGGAGCTGTTTTTT.

The table lists this clonotype with a few counts. The gene calls are TRBV6-1 and TRBJ1-2; D gene ambiguous. Trimming removed 7 bases at V and 2 bases at J, with 11 bases between. Germline values: CDR1 MNHNS, CDR2 SASEGT. The CDR3 length is 13 residues. Here the CDR3 reads CASKVGMNYGYTF. The CDR3 DNA reads as TGTGCCAGCAAGGTTGGCATGAACTATGGCTACACCTTC.

This clonotype was found a few times. The chain employs TRBV29-1 and TRBJ2-3; tentatively, D is TRBD1 (6 bases). Trimming shortened V by 4 bases and J by 2 bases, and 13 bases separated the two germline ends. The length of the CDR3 is 14 residues. Germline V CDR1 and CDR2: SQVTM, ANQGSEA. The CDR3 here is CSVGNRDPTDTQYF. DNA for the CDR3: TGCAGCGTTGGGAACAGGGATCCCACAGATACGCAGTATTTT.

This clonotype has a handful of counts. CDR3 DNA: TGCAGCGTTGAAGAATCGGGAGGAGGCTTAGCCAAAAACATTCAGTACTTC. It translates to CSVEESGGGLAKNIQYF. The J gene is TRBJ2-4, the V gene TRBV29-1, with 7 bases fitting TRBD2. V lost 0 bases to trimming and J lost 0 bases; unmatched junction nucleotides: 8. Germline CDR1 reads SQVTM; CDR2 reads ANQGSEA. The CDR3 covers 17 residues.

This clonotype was recorded many times. J is TRBJ1-1 and V is TRBV3-1; D is unresolved. The CDR3 length is 13 residues. Germline CDR1 reads LGHDT; CDR2 reads YNNKEL (reference sequence). The V end was cut by 5 bases, the J end by 7 bases, with 14 bases between. CDR3 coding DNA: TGTGCCAGCAGCTTGAGGACGGCAAGTGAAGCTTTCTTT. Translation gives CASSLRTASEAFF. Full variable domain (rest looked up from reference TRBV3-1 and TRBJ1-1): DTAVSQTPKYLVTQMGNDKSIKCEQNLGHDTMYWYKQDSKKFLKIMFSYNNKELIINETVPNRFSPKSPDKAHLNLHINSLELGDSAVYFCASSLRTASEAFFGQGTRLTVV.

Concerning this clonotype: Because the CDR3 is missing its conserved closing phenylalanine or tryptophan, this is likely a read error. This chain links TRBV9 with TRBJ2-3, with 9 bases matching TRBD2. The J segment lost 1 base and the V segment lost 0 bases, leaving 3 bases of the junction unmatched. Germline V gene lookup returns CDR1 SGDLS and CDR2 YYNGEE. This CDR3 region has 16 residues. The CDR3: CASSVVVAGGTDTQYL. The DNA for the CDR3 is TGTGCCAGCAGCGTAGTGGTAGCGGGAGGCACAGATACGCAGTATCTT.

V usage is TRBV20-1 and J usage is TRBJ2-3; 7 bases agree with TRBD2. The CDR3 spans 14 residues. CDR1 is DFQATT, CDR2 SNEGSKA, per germline (reference sequence). Trimming took 3 bases from V and 6 from J; bases not matched to a gene: 9. CDR3 DNA: TGCAGTGCTAGGAAAGGACTAGTTGTCGATACGCAGTATTTT. Protein sequence: CSARKGLVVDTQYF.

Ten or more counts support this clonotype. The chain employs TRBV11-2 and TRBJ2-5; D might be TRBD1 (6 bases). Germline V gene sequence: CDR1 SGHAT, CDR2 FQNNGV. The CDR3 sequence is 15 residues long. Trimming stripped 3 bases from V and 4 bases from J, with 15 bases between. The CDR3 loop reads CASSFGAGESETQYF. CDR3 in DNA: TGTGCCAGCAGCTTCGGGGCAGGGGAATCAGAGACCCAGTACTTC.

This clonotype came up a few times. CDR3 bases: TGCGCCAGCAGCTTGGTGGAGCTGGCAGATACGCAGTATTTT. This encodes CASSLVELADTQYF. V and J are TRBV5-1 and TRBJ2-3; D not resolved. Per the germline V gene, CDR1 is SGHRS and CDR2 is YFSETQ. The CDR3 is 14 amino acids. V was cut by 0 bases and J by 4 bases, with 9 bases left in between.

This clonotype was recorded many times. This sequence joins TRBV12-3 or TRBV12-4 and TRBJ1-5; D is uncertain. Deletions cut 3 bases from V and 2 bases from J, with 14 bases between. The CDR3 loop spans 16 amino acids. CDR3 DNA: TGTGCCAGCAGTTTCGTTCGGGGAGTTGGCAATCAGCCCCAGCATTTT. This translates into CASSFVRGVGNQPQHF.

This chain links TRBV9 with TRBJ2-2; D is unresolved. The CDR3 has 14 amino acids. The V end was cut by 0 bases, the J end by 7 bases, with 10 bases between. CDR1 and CDR2 from the germline V gene are SGDLS and YYNGEE. CDR3: CASSVASAVGELFF. CDR3 nucleotides: TGTGCCAGCAGCGTAGCTTCGGCAGTCGGGGAGCTGTTTTTT. Combining the CDR3 with reference TRBV9 and TRBJ2-2 gives the whole variable domain DSGVTQTPKHLITATGQRVTLRCSPRSGDLSVYWYQQSLDQGLQFLIQYYNGEERAKGNILERFSAQQFPDLHSELNLSSLELGDSALYFCASSVASAVGELFFGEGSRLTVL.

This clonotype has a count of ten or more. The chain uses TRBV5-1 and TRBJ2-2; TRBD1 might be the D (6 bases). Germline assignment: CDR1 SGHRS and CDR2 YFSETQ. This CDR3 is 16 amino acids long. V lost 0 bases and J 2 bases, leaving 11 bases between the germline ends. CDR3 in amino acids: CASSLVAGTNTGELFF. The DNA for the CDR3 is TGCGCCAGCAGCTTGGTCGCAGGGACAAACACCGGGGAGCTGTTTTTT. Based on the CDR3 plus reference TRBV5-1 and TRBJ2-2, the full variable domain is KAGVTQTPRYLIKTRGQQVTLSCSPISGHRSVSWYQQTPGQGLQFLFEYFSETQRNKGNFPGRFSGRQFSNSRSEMNVSTLELGDSALYLCASSLVAGTNTGELFFGEGSRLTVL.

In its sample, this clonotype was seen many times. The rearrangement joins TRBV3-1 to TRBJ2-7; 10 bases are a match to TRBD1. CDR3 size: 15 residues. CDR1 and CDR2 from the germline V gene are LGHDT and YNNKEL (reference sequence). V trimming: 5 bases; J trimming: 5 bases; junction bases outside the gene matches: 9. The CDR3 is CASSVRGDRGHEQYF. DNA for the CDR3: TGTGCCAGCAGCGTCAGGGGGGACAGGGGACACGAGCAGTACTTC.

This chain links TRBV19 with TRBJ2-1; the D gene is possibly TRBD1 (5 bases). CDR1 and CDR2 from the germline V gene are LNHDA and SQIVND (reference sequence). The CDR3 is 12 residues long. V lost 4 bases and J 10 bases, leaving 11 bases between the germline ends. CDR3 sequence (DNA): TGTGCCAGTAGTACAAGGTGGACAGAGCAGTTCTTC. Amino acids: CASSTRWTEQFF.

This clonotype turned up a few times. The genes are TRBV29-1 and TRBJ1-2; a possible D gene is TRBD1 (5 bases). The V and J ends lost 6 bases and 8 bases respectively, with 22 bases between them. CDR3 length equals 14 residues. Germline lookup yields CDR1 SQVTM and CDR2 ANQGSEA. The CDR3 DNA follows: TGCAGCGTCCGAAGGACGGGCAGGGTGTGGGGCTACACCTTC. The encoded protein is CSVRRTGRVWGYTF. Drawing the rest from reference TRBV29-1 and TRBJ1-2, the complete variable domain is SAVISQKPSRDICQRGTSLTIQCQVDSQVTMMFWYRQQPGQSLTLIATANQGSEATYESGFVIDKFPISRPNLTFSTLTVSNMSPEDSSIYLCSVRRTGRVWGYTFGSGTRLTVV.

This clonotype was recorded at least ten times. The chain combines TRBV7-2 with TRBJ2-7; D is undetermined. In germline, CDR1 is SGHTA, CDR2 FQGNSA. CDR3 length: 14 residues. V dropped 4 bases and J dropped 3 bases, with 13 bases sitting between them. CDR3 region: CASSYLEQLYEQYF. CDR3 in DNA: TGTGCCAGCAGCTACCTCGAACAGCTCTACGAGCAGTACTTC.